These T cell receptor beta chains were read from a single sample in a study of early T cells in non-severe SARS-CoV-2 infection. TCRdb reanalysed the 5' RACE reads using MiXCR and keeps one entry per CDR3 protein. The sample yields approximately 50,000 distinct CDR3 sequences, approximately 9.8% seen once. Sequencing input: whole blood. The receptor source for this set is an adult who was a healthcare worker with PCR-confirmed SARS-CoV-2 infection or an uninfected control (not recorded which). The CDR3 runs from the conserved cysteine through the conserved F or W. The order of the fields is D gene, J gene, V gene, CDR3 length, clone size, CDR3 protein, CDR3 DNA. A D gene is named only where the DNA matches it firmly. A clone size is listed for some rows: how often the clone was seen (once, few, many), or a class if it is expanded.

D gene: .
J gene: TRBJ1-1
V gene: TRBV27
CDR3 length: 15
clone size: many
CDR3 protein: CASSRRTAQNTEAFF
CDR3 DNA: TGTGCCAGCAGTCGACGGACGGCTCAGAACACTGAAGCTTTCTTT

D gene: .
J gene: TRBJ2-1
V gene: TRBV28
CDR3 length: 15
clone size: few
CDR3 protein: CASSLRLDGNNEQFF
CDR3 DNA: TGTGCCAGCAGTTTACGACTGGACGGAAACAATGAGCAGTTCTTC

D gene: .
J gene: TRBJ1-3
V gene: TRBV7-6
CDR3 length: 11
clone size: many
CDR3 protein: CASSPGGTIYF
CDR3 DNA: TGTGCCAGCAGCCCGGGGGGCACCATATATTTT

D gene: .
J gene: TRBJ2-2
V gene: TRBV3-1
CDR3 length: 17
clone size: .
CDR3 protein: CASSQVPLRVNTGEPFF
CDR3 DNA: TGTGCCAGCAGCCAAGTCCCTCTTCGGGTGAACACCGGGGAGCCGTTTTTT

D gene: TRBD1
J gene: TRBJ2-2
V gene: TRBV6-2/TRBV6-3
CDR3 length: 15
clone size: many
CDR3 protein: CASSLQGAHTGELFF
CDR3 DNA: TGTGCCAGCAGTTTACAGGGGGCGCACACCGGGGAGCTGTTTTTT

D gene: .
J gene: TRBJ2-2
V gene: TRBV2
CDR3 length: 15
clone size: .
CDR3 protein: CASRLTGTPGGELFF
CDR3 DNA: TGTGCCAGCAGGCTCACCGGGACCCCTGGCGGGGAGCTGTTTTTT

D gene: TRBD2
J gene: TRBJ2-3
V gene: TRBV13
CDR3 length: 15
clone size: .
CDR3 protein: CASSPRRESTDTQYF
CDR3 DNA: TGTGCCAGCAGCCCCAGGCGGGAGAGCACAGATACGCAGTATTTT

D gene: TRBD2
J gene: TRBJ2-2
V gene: TRBV7-8
CDR3 length: 17
clone size: many
CDR3 protein: CASSLSRLAVDTGELFF
CDR3 DNA: TGTGCCAGCAGCTTATCGAGGCTAGCGGTCGACACCGGGGAGCTGTTTTTT

D gene: .
J gene: TRBJ1-2
V gene: TRBV27
CDR3 length: 15
clone size: few
CDR3 protein: CASSLYGFGVYGHTF
CDR3 DNA: TGTGCCAGCAGTTTATACGGGTTTGGGGTATATGGCCACACCTTC

D gene: .
J gene: TRBJ2-1
V gene: TRBV12-3/TRBV12-4
CDR3 length: 14
clone size: few
CDR3 protein: CASLSRDDYNEQFF
CDR3 DNA: TGTGCCAGCCTGAGCCGGGACGATTACAATGAGCAGTTCTTC

D gene: TRBD1
J gene: TRBJ2-3
V gene: TRBV9
CDR3 length: 15
clone size: .
CDR3 protein: CASSGGTGTTDTQYF
CDR3 DNA: TGTGCCAGCAGCGGGGGGACAGGGACCACAGATACGCAGTATTTT

D gene: TRBD1
J gene: TRBJ1-1
V gene: TRBV12-3/TRBV12-4
CDR3 length: 16
clone size: few
CDR3 protein: CASRSPQGGMNTEAFF
CDR3 DNA: TGTGCCAGCAGATCGCCACAGGGGGGGATGAACACTGAAGCTTTCTTT

D gene: TRBD1
J gene: TRBJ2-3
V gene: TRBV10-3
CDR3 length: 14
clone size: many
CDR3 protein: CAISERGQGDTQYF
CDR3 DNA: TGTGCCATCAGTGAGAGGGGACAGGGGGATACGCAGTATTTT

D gene: .
J gene: TRBJ2-1
V gene: TRBV7-9
CDR3 length: 15
clone size: .
CDR3 protein: CASREVAASYNEQFF
CDR3 DNA: TGTGCCAGCAGGGAGGTAGCTGCCTCCTACAATGAGCAGTTCTTC

D gene: .
J gene: TRBJ1-2
V gene: TRBV28
CDR3 length: 12
clone size: many
CDR3 protein: CASSSGLHGYTF
CDR3 DNA: TGTGCCAGCAGTTCGGGGCTCCATGGCTACACCTTC

D gene: .
J gene: TRBJ2-1
V gene: TRBV7-9
CDR3 length: 15
clone size: many
CDR3 protein: CASSLRLRRGNEQFF
CDR3 DNA: TGTGCCAGCAGCTTACGTTTACGGAGGGGCAATGAGCAGTTCTTC

D gene: .
J gene: TRBJ2-7
V gene: TRBV6-6
CDR3 length: 15
clone size: few
CDR3 protein: CASSYPRDGSYEQYF
CDR3 DNA: TGTGCCAGCAGTTACCCGCGGGACGGATCCTACGAGCAGTACTTC

D gene: .
J gene: TRBJ2-3
V gene: TRBV10-3
CDR3 length: 11
clone size: few
CDR3 protein: CATLDTDTQYF
CDR3 DNA: TGTGCCACCCTAGACACAGATACGCAGTATTTT

D gene: .
J gene: TRBJ1-2
V gene: TRBV14
CDR3 length: 17
clone size: .
CDR3 protein: CASSQDLFADRFHGYTF
CDR3 DNA: TGTGCCAGCAGCCAAGATCTTTTTGCAGACAGGTTCCATGGCTACACCTTC

D gene: .
J gene: TRBJ1-5
V gene: TRBV6-5
CDR3 length: 17
clone size: .
CDR3 protein: CASSYSMSGGGNQPQHF
CDR3 DNA: TGTGCCAGCAGTTACTCGATGTCCGGGGGCGGCAATCAGCCCCAGCATTTT

D gene: .
J gene: TRBJ2-7
V gene: TRBV28
CDR3 length: 15
clone size: .
CDR3 protein: CASSPPGRSPYEQYF
CDR3 DNA: TGTGCCAGCAGTCCCCCCGGCAGGTCCCCCTACGAGCAGTACTTC

D gene: .
J gene: TRBJ1-3
V gene: TRBV10-3
CDR3 length: 14
clone size: many
CDR3 protein: CAISGTDFGNTIYF
CDR3 DNA: TGTGCCATCAGTGGGACGGACTTTGGAAACACCATATATTTT

D gene: TRBD2
J gene: TRBJ2-5
V gene: TRBV3-1
CDR3 length: 17
clone size: few
CDR3 protein: CASSPPAGSGSGETQYF
CDR3 DNA: TGTGCCAGCAGCCCTCCGGCAGGTAGCGGGAGCGGGGAGACCCAGTACTTC

D gene: .
J gene: TRBJ2-5
V gene: TRBV6-5
CDR3 length: 14
clone size: .
CDR3 protein: CASSYRTAKETQYF
CDR3 DNA: TGTGCCAGCAGTTACAGGACAGCAAAAGAGACCCAGTACTTC

D gene: .
J gene: TRBJ1-5
V gene: TRBV12-3/TRBV12-4
CDR3 length: 15
clone size: many
CDR3 protein: CASSFTGTSEQPQHF
CDR3 DNA: TGTGCCAGCAGTTTTACCGGGACTTCCGAACAGCCCCAGCATTTT

D gene: .
J gene: TRBJ2-5
V gene: TRBV7-3
CDR3 length: 15
clone size: many
CDR3 protein: CASSPQSGDAGTQYF
CDR3 DNA: TGTGCCAGCAGTCCTCAATCAGGGGACGCGGGGACCCAGTACTTC

D gene: .
J gene: TRBJ1-1
V gene: TRBV19
CDR3 length: 12
clone size: many
CDR3 protein: CASSIGGGEAFF
CDR3 DNA: TGTGCCAGTAGTATAGGAGGCGGTGAAGCTTTCTTT

D gene: .
J gene: TRBJ1-1
V gene: TRBV28
CDR3 length: 11
clone size: .
CDR3 protein: CASQGPTEAFF
CDR3 DNA: TGTGCCAGCCAAGGGCCCACTGAAGCTTTCTTT

D gene: .
J gene: TRBJ2-2
V gene: TRBV4-1
CDR3 length: 15
clone size: few
CDR3 protein: CASSQPNLNTGELFF
CDR3 DNA: TGCGCCAGCAGCCAACCTAACTTGAACACCGGGGAGCTGTTTTTT

D gene: .
J gene: TRBJ2-7
V gene: TRBV19
CDR3 length: 16
clone size: few
CDR3 protein: CASSIQAAFTGYEQYF
CDR3 DNA: TGTGCCAGTAGTATACAGGCGGCCTTCACTGGGTACGAGCAGTACTTC

D gene: TRBD2
J gene: TRBJ2-7
V gene: TRBV27
CDR3 length: 15
clone size: .
CDR3 protein: CASSSKREASYEQYF
CDR3 DNA: TGTGCCAGCAGTTCGAAGCGGGAGGCGTCCTACGAGCAGTACTTC

D gene: .
J gene: TRBJ2-7
V gene: TRBV3-1
CDR3 length: 17
clone size: many
CDR3 protein: CASSHPPHGASSYEQYF
CDR3 DNA: TGTGCCAGCAGCCACCCCCCTCACGGGGCCAGCTCCTACGAGCAGTACTTC

D gene: .
J gene: TRBJ2-7
V gene: TRBV5-1
CDR3 length: 14
clone size: .
CDR3 protein: CASSLVVSPYEQYF
CDR3 DNA: TGCGCCAGCAGCTTGGTAGTGTCTCCTTACGAGCAGTACTTC

D gene: .
J gene: TRBJ2-1
V gene: TRBV21-1
CDR3 length: 15
clone size: few
CDR3 protein: CASSKEADRDNEQFF
CDR3 DNA: TGTGCCAGCAGCAAAGAAGCCGACAGGGACAATGAGCAGTTCTTC

D gene: .
J gene: TRBJ2-2
V gene: TRBV11-2
CDR3 length: 15
clone size: .
CDR3 protein: CASSLATANTGELFF
CDR3 DNA: TGTGCCAGCAGCTTAGCGACGGCGAACACCGGGGAGCTGTTTTTT

D gene: .
J gene: TRBJ2-5
V gene: TRBV29-1
CDR3 length: 13
clone size: many
CDR3 protein: CSVGWGGQETQYF
CDR3 DNA: TGCAGCGTTGGTTGGGGAGGCCAAGAGACCCAGTACTTC

D gene: .
J gene: TRBJ1-2
V gene: TRBV10-3
CDR3 length: 11
clone size: .
CDR3 protein: CAISDGYGYTF
CDR3 DNA: TGTGCCATCAGTGATGGCTATGGCTACACCTTC

D gene: TRBD2
J gene: TRBJ2-3
V gene: TRBV7-2
CDR3 length: 18
clone size: few
CDR3 protein: CASSLALFAGDRADTQYF
CDR3 DNA: TGTGCCAGCAGCTTAGCTCTATTCGCGGGAGATCGAGCAGATACGCAGTATTTT

D gene: TRBD2
J gene: TRBJ2-2
V gene: TRBV12-3/TRBV12-4
CDR3 length: 15
clone size: .
CDR3 protein: CASRGTSGNTGELFF
CDR3 DNA: TGTGCCAGCAGGGGGACTAGCGGGAACACCGGGGAGCTGTTTTTT

D gene: .
J gene: TRBJ2-5
V gene: TRBV20-1
CDR3 length: 12
clone size: many
CDR3 protein: CSASDYQETQYF
CDR3 DNA: TGCAGTGCTTCGGACTACCAAGAGACCCAGTACTTC

D gene: .
J gene: TRBJ2-1
V gene: TRBV30
CDR3 length: 13
clone size: many
CDR3 protein: CAWSVQALNEQFF
CDR3 DNA: TGTGCCTGGAGTGTACAGGCTCTAAATGAGCAGTTCTTC

D gene: TRBD1
J gene: TRBJ2-2
V gene: TRBV29-1
CDR3 length: 14
clone size: few
CDR3 protein: CSVEGTGVAGELFF
CDR3 DNA: TGCAGCGTTGAGGGGACAGGGGTAGCCGGGGAGCTGTTTTTT

D gene: .
J gene: TRBJ1-5
V gene: TRBV20-1
CDR3 length: 16
clone size: many
CDR3 protein: CSARGFEDNGLQPQHF
CDR3 DNA: TGCAGTGCTAGAGGCTTCGAGGATAACGGGTTACAGCCCCAGCATTTT

D gene: .
J gene: TRBJ1-3
V gene: TRBV29-1
CDR3 length: 11
clone size: many
CDR3 protein: CSVDRRNTIYF
CDR3 DNA: TGCAGCGTCGACAGGAGGAACACCATATATTTT

D gene: .
J gene: TRBJ1-5
V gene: TRBV7-9
CDR3 length: 13
clone size: .
CDR3 protein: CASSVSSNQPQHF
CDR3 DNA: TGTGCCAGCAGCGTCAGTAGCAATCAGCCCCAGCATTTT

D gene: .
J gene: TRBJ1-4
V gene: TRBV29-1
CDR3 length: 13
clone size: .
CDR3 protein: CSVEASGPEKLFF
CDR3 DNA: TGCAGCGTTGAGGCCAGTGGCCCTGAAAAACTGTTTTTT

D gene: .
J gene: TRBJ1-3
V gene: TRBV30
CDR3 length: 12
clone size: few
CDR3 protein: CAWSRAGNTIYF
CDR3 DNA: TGTGCCTGGAGTAGAGCTGGAAACACCATATATTTT

D gene: .
J gene: TRBJ1-2
V gene: TRBV29-1
CDR3 length: 10
clone size: many
CDR3 protein: CSVVGNGYTF
CDR3 DNA: TGCAGCGTTGTAGGAAATGGCTACACCTTC

D gene: .
J gene: TRBJ1-1
V gene: TRBV6-1
CDR3 length: 15
clone size: .
CDR3 protein: CASSEAGAVNTEAFF
CDR3 DNA: TGTGCCAGCAGTGAAGCAGGGGCCGTGAACACTGAAGCTTTCTTT

D gene: TRBD1
J gene: TRBJ2-3
V gene: TRBV19
CDR3 length: 15
clone size: .
CDR3 protein: CASSADRGGTDTQYF
CDR3 DNA: TGTGCCAGTAGTGCGGACAGGGGAGGCACAGATACGCAGTATTTT

D gene: .
J gene: TRBJ2-7
V gene: TRBV28
CDR3 length: 15
clone size: once
CDR3 protein: CASSLSSGVRSEQYF
CDR3 DNA: TGTGCCAGCAGTTTATCGTCGGGAGTTCGTAGCGAGCAGTACTTC

D gene: .
J gene: TRBJ2-3
V gene: TRBV6-5
CDR3 length: 17
clone size: .
CDR3 protein: CASSYFFGTASTDTQYF
CDR3 DNA: TGTGCCAGCAGTTACTTCTTCGGTACAGCTTCCACAGATACGCAGTATTTT